These T cell receptor beta chains were read from a single sample in a study of shared clonotypes between healthy human individuals. TCRdb keeps only in-frame clones here, not all; method: immunoSEQ multiplex PCR. The table records 2 million or so clones, 85% to 95% of them present only once. Sequencing input: naive CD4+ T cells sorted from blood. The receptors were sampled from a man younger than 35 in good health. The CDR3 runs from the conserved cysteine through the conserved F or W. D genes are given only for firm matches.

TRBV4-1 | 16 | NA | CASSPAGTSKTYGYTF
TRBV7-2 | 15 | NA | CASSHLTVATYEQYF
TRBV6-1 | 13 | NA | CASSESGGAPKYF
TRBV19 | 14 | NA | CASTLMAGNYGYTF
TRBV19 | 17 | NA | CASSKRSSPVGNQPQHF
TRBV5-1 | 15 | TRBD1 | CASSLGQGATDTQYF
TRBV7-9 | 14 | TRBD1 | CASSPEQGQETQYF
TRBV5-1 | 14 | NA | CASSPQRGNTEAFF
TRBV11-2 | 15 | TRBD1 | CASSLQGYPYYEQYF
TRBV30 | 15 | NA | CAWRVRDRESTEAFF
TRBV2 | 14 | TRBD1 | CASRGTVSYNEQFF
TRBV7-2 | 14 | TRBD1 | CASRKTGDNEKLFF
TRBV6-1 | 16 | NA | CASSEGQRAFSLGYTF
TRBV6-5 | 15 | NA | CASSYSSGGVLEQYF
TRBV5-4 | 13 | NA | CASSFSGLYEQYF
TRBV7-2 | 14 | TRBD2 | CASSSQLAWGTQYF
TRBV6-6 | 16 | TRBD1 | CASSPRDRDSNSPLHF
TRBV1 | 18 | NA | CTSSQVARGYYSNQPQHF
TRBV25-1 | 17 | NA | CASSASNPGSGPDTQYF
TRBV9 | 15 | NA | CASSVLLRGTGELFF
TRBV27 | 14 | TRBD1 | CASSDREGPYEQYF
TRBV18 | 15 | TRBD1 | CASSPPDRGYNEQFF
TRBV27 | 15 | NA | CASSLWGGSDTEAFF